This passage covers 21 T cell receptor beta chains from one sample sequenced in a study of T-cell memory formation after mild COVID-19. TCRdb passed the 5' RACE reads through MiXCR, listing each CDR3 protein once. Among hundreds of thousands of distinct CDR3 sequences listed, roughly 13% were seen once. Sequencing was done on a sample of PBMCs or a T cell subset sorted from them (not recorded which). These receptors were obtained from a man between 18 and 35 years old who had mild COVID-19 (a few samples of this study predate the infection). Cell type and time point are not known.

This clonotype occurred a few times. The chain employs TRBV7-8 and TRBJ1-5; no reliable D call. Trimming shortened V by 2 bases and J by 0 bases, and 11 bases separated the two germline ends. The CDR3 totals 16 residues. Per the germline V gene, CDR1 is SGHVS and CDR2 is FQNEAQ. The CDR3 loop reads CASSLREVDSNQPQHF. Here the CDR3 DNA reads TGTGCCAGCAGCTTAAGGGAGGTGGATAGCAATCAGCCCCAGCATTTT.

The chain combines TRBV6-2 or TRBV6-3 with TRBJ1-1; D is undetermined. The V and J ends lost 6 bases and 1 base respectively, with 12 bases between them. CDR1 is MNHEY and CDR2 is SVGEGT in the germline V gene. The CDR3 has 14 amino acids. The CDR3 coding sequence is TGTGCCAGCAGCTCTTGGACGGGGAACACTGAAGCTTTCTTT. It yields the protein CASSSWTGNTEAFF.

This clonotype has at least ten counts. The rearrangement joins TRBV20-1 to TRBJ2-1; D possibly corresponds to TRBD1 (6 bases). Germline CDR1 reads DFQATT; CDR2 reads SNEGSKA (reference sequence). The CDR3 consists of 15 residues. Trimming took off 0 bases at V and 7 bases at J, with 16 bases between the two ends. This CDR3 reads CSARDPSGADNEQFF. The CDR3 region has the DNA TGCAGTGCTAGAGATCCTTCAGGGGCGGATAATGAGCAGTTCTTC.

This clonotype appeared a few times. The CDR3 bases are TGTGCCAGCAGCTTAGCGCAGGGTATCCGGCATGAGCAGTTCTTC. Translating it yields CASSLAQGIRHEQFF. This chain joins TRBV7-2 and TRBJ2-1, with D possibly matching TRBD1 (5 bases). The V end was cut by 0 bases, the J end by 8 bases, with 14 bases between. This CDR3 is built from 15 residues. Germline lookup yields CDR1 SGHTA and CDR2 FQGNSA.

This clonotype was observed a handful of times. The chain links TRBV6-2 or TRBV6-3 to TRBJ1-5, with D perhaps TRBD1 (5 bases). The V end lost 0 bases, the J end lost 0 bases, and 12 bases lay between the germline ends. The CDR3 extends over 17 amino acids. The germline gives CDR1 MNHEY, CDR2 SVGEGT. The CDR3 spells CASSYSARRGSNQPQHF. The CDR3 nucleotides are TGTGCCAGCAGTTACTCTGCCAGGAGGGGTAGCAATCAGCCCCAGCATTTT.

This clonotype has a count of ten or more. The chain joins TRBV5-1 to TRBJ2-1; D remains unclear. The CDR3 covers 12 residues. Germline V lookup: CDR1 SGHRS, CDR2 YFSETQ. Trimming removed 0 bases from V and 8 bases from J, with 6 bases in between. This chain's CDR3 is CASSLVGYEQFF. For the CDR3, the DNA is TGCGCCAGCAGCTTGGTGGGATATGAGCAGTTCTTC. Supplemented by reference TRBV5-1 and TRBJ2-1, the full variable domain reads KAGVTQTPRYLIKTRGQQVTLSCSPISGHRSVSWYQQTPGQGLQFLFEYFSETQRNKGNFPGRFSGRQFSNSRSEMNVSTLELGDSALYLCASSLVGYEQFFGPGTRLTVL.

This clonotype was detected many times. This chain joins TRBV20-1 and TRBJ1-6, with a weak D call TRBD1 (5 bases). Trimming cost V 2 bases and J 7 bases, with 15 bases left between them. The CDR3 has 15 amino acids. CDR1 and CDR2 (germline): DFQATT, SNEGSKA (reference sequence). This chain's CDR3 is CSARLTGRGNSPLHF. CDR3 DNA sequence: TGCAGTGCTAGACTCACAGGCAGAGGGAATTCACCCCTCCACTTT.

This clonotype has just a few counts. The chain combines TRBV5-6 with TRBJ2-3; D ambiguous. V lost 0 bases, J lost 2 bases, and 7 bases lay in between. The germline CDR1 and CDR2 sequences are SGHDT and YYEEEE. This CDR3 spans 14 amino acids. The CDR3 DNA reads TGTGCCAGCAGCTTGGTGCTGTCCACAGATACGCAGTATTTT. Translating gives CASSLVLSTDTQYF.

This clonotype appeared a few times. The CDR3 sequence: CASSIQGANTEAFF. Written as DNA, the CDR3 is TGTGCCAGCAGTATACAGGGGGCGAACACTGAAGCTTTCTTT. The V call is TRBV27, the J call TRBJ1-1; 9 positions agree with TRBD1. With V trimmed by 5 bases and J by 1 base, 2 bases remained unmatched. This CDR3 has 14 amino acids. Germline V CDR1 and CDR2: MNHEY, SMNVEV (reference sequence).

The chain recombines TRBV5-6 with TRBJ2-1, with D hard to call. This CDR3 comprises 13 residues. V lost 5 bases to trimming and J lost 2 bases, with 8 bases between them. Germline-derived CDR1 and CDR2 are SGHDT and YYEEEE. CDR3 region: CASRTQPYNEQFF. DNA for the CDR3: TGTGCCAGCAGGACCCAGCCCTACAATGAGCAGTTCTTC. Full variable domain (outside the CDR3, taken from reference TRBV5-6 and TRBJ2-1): DAGVTQSPTHLIKTRGQQVTLRCSPKSGHDTVSWYQQALGQGPQFIFQYYEEEERQRGNFPDRFSGHQFPNYSSELNVNALLLGDSALYLCASRTQPYNEQFFGPGTRLTVL.

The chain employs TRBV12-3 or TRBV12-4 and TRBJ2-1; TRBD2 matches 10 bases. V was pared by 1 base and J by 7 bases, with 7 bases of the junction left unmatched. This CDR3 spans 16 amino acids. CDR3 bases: TGTGCCAGCAGTTTAGAGAGCGGGGGGGCTCGTAATGAGCAGTTCTTC. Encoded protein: CASSLESGGARNEQFF.

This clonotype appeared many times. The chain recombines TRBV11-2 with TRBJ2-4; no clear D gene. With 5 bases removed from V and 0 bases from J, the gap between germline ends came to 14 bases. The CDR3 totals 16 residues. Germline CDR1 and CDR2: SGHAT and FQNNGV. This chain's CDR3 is CASSPLRRLAKNIQYF. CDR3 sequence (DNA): TGTGCCAGCAGCCCCCTCCGGCGGCTAGCCAAAAACATTCAGTACTTC.

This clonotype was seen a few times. The CDR3 DNA reads TGTGCCAGCAGCGTAGAGGCGGGGAACACTGAAGCTTTCTTT. This gives the protein CASSVEAGNTEAFF. The V and J genes are TRBV9 and TRBJ1-1; no clear D. The CDR3 extends over 14 amino acids. Germline CDR1 SGDLS, CDR2 YYNGEE. V was shortened by 0 bases and J by 1 base, with 7 bases between the two germline ends.

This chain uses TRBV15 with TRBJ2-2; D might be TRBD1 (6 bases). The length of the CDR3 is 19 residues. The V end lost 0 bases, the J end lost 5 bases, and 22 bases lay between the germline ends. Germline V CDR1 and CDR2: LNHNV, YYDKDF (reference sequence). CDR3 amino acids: CATSRDLVVARGSTGELFF. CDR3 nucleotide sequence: TGTGCCACCAGCAGAGATCTCGTGGTCGCGAGGGGGTCGACCGGGGAGCTGTTTTTT.

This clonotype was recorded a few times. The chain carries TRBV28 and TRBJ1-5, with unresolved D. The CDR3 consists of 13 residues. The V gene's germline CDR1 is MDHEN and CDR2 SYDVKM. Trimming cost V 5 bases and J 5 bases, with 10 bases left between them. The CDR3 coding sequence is TGTGCCAGCAGTAAGGGAGGGTATCAGCCCCAGCATTTT. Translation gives CASSKGGYQPQHF.

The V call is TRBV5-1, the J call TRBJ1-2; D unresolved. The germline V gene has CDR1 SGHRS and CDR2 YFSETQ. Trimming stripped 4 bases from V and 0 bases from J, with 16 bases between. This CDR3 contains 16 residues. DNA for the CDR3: TGCGCCAGCAGCGGGAATTTGGACGCGACTAACTATGGCTACACCTTC. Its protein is CASSGNLDATNYGYTF.

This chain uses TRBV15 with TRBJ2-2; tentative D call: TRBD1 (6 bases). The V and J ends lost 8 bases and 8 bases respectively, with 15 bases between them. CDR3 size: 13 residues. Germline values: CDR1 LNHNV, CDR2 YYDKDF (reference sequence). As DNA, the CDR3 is TGTGCCACCGGAGACAGGTCCCATGGGGAGCTGTTTTTT. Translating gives CATGDRSHGELFF.

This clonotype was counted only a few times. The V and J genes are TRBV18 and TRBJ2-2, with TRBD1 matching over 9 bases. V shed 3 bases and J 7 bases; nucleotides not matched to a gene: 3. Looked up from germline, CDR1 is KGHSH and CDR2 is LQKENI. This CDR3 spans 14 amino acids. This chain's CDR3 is CASSPGQGHGELFF. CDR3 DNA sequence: TGTGCCAGCTCACCTGGACAGGGGCACGGGGAGCTGTTTTTT.

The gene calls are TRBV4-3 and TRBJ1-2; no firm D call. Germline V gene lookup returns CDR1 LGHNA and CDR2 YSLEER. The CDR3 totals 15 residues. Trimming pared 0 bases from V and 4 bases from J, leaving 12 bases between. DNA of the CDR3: TGCGCCAGCAGCCAAGATAAAAAACCCATCTATGGCTACACCTTC. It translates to CASSQDKKPIYGYTF.

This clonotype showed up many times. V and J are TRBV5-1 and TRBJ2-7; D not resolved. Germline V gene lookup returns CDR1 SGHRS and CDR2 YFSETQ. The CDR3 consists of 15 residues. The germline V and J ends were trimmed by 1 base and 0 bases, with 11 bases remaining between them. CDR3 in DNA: TGCGCCAGCAGCTTGCACGACGGCAGCTCCTACGAGCAGTACTTC. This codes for CASSLHDGSSYEQYF.

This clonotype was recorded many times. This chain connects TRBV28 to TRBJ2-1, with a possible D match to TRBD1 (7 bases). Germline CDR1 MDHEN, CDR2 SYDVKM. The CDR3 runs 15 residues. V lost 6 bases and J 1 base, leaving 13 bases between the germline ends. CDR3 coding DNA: TGTGCCAGCAGCCCCTCAGGGGGGTCCTACAATGAGCAGTTCTTC. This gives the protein CASSPSGGSYNEQFF.